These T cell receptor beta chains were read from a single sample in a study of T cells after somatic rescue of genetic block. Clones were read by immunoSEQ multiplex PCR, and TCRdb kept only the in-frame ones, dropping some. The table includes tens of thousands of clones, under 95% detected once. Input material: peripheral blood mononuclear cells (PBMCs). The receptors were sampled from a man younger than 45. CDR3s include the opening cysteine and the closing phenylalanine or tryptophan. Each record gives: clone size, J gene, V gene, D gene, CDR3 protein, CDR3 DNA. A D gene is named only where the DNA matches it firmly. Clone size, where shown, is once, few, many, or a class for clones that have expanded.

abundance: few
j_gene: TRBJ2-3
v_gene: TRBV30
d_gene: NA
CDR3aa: CASDPGFSTDTQYF
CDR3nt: TGTGCCTCAGATCCAGGCTTTTCCACAGATACGCAGTATTTT

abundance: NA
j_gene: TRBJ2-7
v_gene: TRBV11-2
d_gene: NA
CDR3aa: CASSLVGIPYEQYF
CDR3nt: TGTGCCAGCAGCTTAGTTGGGATCCCCTACGAGCAGTACTTC

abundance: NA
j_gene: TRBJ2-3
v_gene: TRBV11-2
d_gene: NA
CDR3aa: CASSLRVRDTQYF
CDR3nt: TGTGCCAGCAGCTTACGGGTTCGAGATACGCAGTATTTT

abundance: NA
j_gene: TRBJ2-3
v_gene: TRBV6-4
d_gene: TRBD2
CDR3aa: CASSDGTTSTDTQYF
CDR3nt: TGTGCCAGCAGTGACGGGACTACGAGCACAGATACGCAGTATTTT

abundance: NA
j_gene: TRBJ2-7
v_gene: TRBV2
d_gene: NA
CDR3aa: CASSEVLELREQYF
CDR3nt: TGTGCCAGCAGTGAAGTACTGGAGCTACGTGAGCAGTACTTC

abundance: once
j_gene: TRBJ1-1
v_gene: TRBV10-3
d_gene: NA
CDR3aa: CAISESIRETENTEAFF
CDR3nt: TGTGCCATCAGTGAGTCGATAAGGGAGACCGAGAACACTGAAGCTTTCTTT

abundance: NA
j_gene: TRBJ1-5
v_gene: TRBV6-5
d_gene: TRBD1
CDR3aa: CASSADRGGNQPQHF
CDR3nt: TGTGCCAGCAGTGCGGACAGGGGGGGCAATCAGCCCCAGCATTTT

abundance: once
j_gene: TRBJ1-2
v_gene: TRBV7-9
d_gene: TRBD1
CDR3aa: CALTSGTGGSYGYTF
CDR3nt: TGTGCCCTCACTTCCGGGACAGGGGGCAGCTATGGCTACACCTTC

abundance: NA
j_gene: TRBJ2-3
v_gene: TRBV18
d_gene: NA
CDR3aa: CASSPRQNPSTDTQYF
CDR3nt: TGTGCCAGCTCACCACGCCAGAACCCTAGCACAGATACGCAGTATTTT

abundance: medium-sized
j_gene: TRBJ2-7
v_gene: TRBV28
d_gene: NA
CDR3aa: CASSLGPPKTRQLYEQYF
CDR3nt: TGTGCCAGCAGTTTAGGGCCCCCCAAGACCAGGCAGCTGTACGAGCAGTACTTC

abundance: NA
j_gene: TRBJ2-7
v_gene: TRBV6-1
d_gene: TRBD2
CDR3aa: CASSDLSGGLSYEQYF
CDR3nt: TGTGCCAGCAGTGATCTTAGCGGGGGACTATCCTACGAGCAGTACTTC

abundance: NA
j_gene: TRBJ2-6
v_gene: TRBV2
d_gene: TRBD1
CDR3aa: CASRPPGGRGTSGANVLTF
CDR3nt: TGTGCCAGCAGACCCCCAGGGGGACGGGGTACCTCTGGGGCCAACGTCCTGACTTTC

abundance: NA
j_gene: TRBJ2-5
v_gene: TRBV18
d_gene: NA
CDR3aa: CASSPGAGETQYF
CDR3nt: TGTGCCAGCTCTCCCGGGGCAGGAGAGACCCAGTACTTC

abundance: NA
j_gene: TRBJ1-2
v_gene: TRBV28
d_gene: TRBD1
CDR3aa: CASSFGQGVYGYTF
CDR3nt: TGTGCCAGCAGTTTCGGCCAGGGGGTCTATGGCTACACCTTC

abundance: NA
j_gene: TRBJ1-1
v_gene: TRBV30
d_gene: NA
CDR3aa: CAWSVEYGRVNTEAFF
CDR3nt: TGTGCCTGGAGTGTGGAATACGGACGCGTGAACACTGAAGCTTTCTTT

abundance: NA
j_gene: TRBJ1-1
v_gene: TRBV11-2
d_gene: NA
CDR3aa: CASSPGWAMNTEAFF
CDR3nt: TGTGCCAGCAGCCCCGGTTGGGCAATGAACACTGAAGCTTTCTTT

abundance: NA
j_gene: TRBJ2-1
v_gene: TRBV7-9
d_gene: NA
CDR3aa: CASSPTGTSYNEQFF
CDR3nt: TGTGCCAGCAGCCCAACTGGGACCTCTTACAATGAGCAGTTCTTC

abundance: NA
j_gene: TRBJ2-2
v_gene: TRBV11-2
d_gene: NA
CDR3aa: CASSLDGVWGSGELFF
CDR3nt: TGTGCCAGCAGCTTAGATGGGGTATGGGGATCCGGGGAGCTGTTTTTT

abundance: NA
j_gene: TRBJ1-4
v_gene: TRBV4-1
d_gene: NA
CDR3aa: CASSQDSREKLFF
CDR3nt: TGCGCCAGCAGCCAAGATTCACGAGAAAAACTGTTTTTT

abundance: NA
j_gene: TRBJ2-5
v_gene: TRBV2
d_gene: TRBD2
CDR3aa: CASRETSGRQTQYF
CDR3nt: TGTGCCAGCAGGGAGACTAGCGGGAGACAGACCCAGTACTTC

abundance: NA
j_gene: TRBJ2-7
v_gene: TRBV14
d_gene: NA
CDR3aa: CASSQFIRRRLYEQYF
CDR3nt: TGTGCCAGCAGCCAATTCATACGGCGTCGCCTCTACGAGCAGTACTTC

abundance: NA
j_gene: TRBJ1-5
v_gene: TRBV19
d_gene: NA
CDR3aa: CASSTRDTRNQPQHF
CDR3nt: TGTGCCAGTAGTACCCGGGACACTCGCAATCAGCCCCAGCATTTT

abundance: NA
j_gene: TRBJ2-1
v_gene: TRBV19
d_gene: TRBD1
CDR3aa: CASSMGGQGAEQFF
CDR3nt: TGTGCCAGTAGTATGGGGGGACAGGGGGCTGAGCAGTTCTTC

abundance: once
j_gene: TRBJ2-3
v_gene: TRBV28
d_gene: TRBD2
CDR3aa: CASSPDSGRTSTDTQYF
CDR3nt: TGTGCCAGCAGTCCAGATAGCGGGAGAACCAGCACAGATACGCAGTATTTT

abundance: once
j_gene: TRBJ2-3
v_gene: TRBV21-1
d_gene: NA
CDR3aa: CASSKGRGAKGDTQYF
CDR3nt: TGTGCCAGCAGCAAAGGTAGAGGGGCTAAAGGAGATACGCAGTATTTT

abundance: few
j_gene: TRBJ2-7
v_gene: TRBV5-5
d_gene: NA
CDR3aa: CASSYGQIYEQYF
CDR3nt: TGTGCCAGCAGCTACGGACAAATATACGAGCAGTACTTC

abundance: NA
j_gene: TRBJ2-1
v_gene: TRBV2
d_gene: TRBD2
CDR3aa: CASSDSSGGVNEQFF
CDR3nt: TGTGCCAGCAGTGATTCCAGCGGGGGTGTAAATGAGCAGTTCTTC

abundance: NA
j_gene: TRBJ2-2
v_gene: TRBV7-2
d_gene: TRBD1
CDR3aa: CASSWTGPGELFF
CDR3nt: TGTGCCAGCAGCTGGACAGGGCCCGGGGAGCTGTTTTTT

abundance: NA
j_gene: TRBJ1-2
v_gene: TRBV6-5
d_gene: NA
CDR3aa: CARLRRGYTF
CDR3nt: TGTGCCAGGCTCAGACGCGGCTACACCTTC

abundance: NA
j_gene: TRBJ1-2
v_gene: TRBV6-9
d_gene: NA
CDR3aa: CASVSYYGYTF
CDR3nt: TGTGCCAGCGTTTCTTACTATGGCTACACCTTC

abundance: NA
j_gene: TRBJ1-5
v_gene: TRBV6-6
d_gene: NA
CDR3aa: CASRPSGGRSNQPQHF
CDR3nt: TGTGCCAGCAGGCCCAGTGGGGGCCGTAGCAATCAGCCCCAGCATTTT

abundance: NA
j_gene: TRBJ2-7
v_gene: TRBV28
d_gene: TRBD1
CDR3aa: CASSPLDRGNEQYF
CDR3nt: TGTGCCAGCAGCCCCCTGGACAGGGGCAACGAGCAGTACTTC

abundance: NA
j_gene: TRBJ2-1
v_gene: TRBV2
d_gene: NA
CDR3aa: CASSGASGQNNEQFF
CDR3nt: TGTGCCAGCAGTGGAGCGTCAGGGCAAAACAATGAGCAGTTCTTC

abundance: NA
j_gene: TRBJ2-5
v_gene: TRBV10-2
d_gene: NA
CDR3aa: CASSGRGQTQYF
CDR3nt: TGCGCCAGCAGTGGACGCGGTCAGACCCAGTACTTC

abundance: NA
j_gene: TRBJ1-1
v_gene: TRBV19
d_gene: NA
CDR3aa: CASSGSEEAFF
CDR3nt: TGTGCCAGTAGCGGGAGCGAAGAAGCTTTCTTT

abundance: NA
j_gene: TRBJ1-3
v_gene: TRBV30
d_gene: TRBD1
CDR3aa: CAWSVQGRGNTIYF
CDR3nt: TGTGCCTGGAGTGTACAGGGGAGGGGAAACACCATATATTTT

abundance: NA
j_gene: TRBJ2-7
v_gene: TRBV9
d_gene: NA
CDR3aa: CASSVGGTHLYEQYF
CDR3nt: TGTGCCAGCAGCGTAGGCGGAACCCACCTCTACGAGCAGTACTTC

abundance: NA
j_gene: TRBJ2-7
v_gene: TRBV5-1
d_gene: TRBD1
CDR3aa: CASSLPGTAYEQYF
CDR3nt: TGCGCCAGCAGCTTGCCCGGGACAGCCTACGAGCAGTACTTC

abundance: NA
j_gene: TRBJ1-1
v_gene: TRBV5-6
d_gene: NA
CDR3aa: CASSWTNTEAFF
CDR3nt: TGTGCCAGCAGCTGGACGAACACTGAAGCTTTCTTT

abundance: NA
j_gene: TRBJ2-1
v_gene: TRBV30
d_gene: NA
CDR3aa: CAWSLGISYNEQFF
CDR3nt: TGTGCCTGGAGTTTGGGGATATCCTACAATGAGCAGTTCTTC

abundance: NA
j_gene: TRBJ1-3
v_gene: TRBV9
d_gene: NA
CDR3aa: CASSVHRVSGNTIYF
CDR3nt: TGTGCCAGCAGCGTCCACAGGGTCTCTGGAAACACCATATATTTT

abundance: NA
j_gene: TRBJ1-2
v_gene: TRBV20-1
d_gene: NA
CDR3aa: CSASANYGYTF
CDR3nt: TGCAGTGCTAGTGCGAACTATGGCTACACCTTC

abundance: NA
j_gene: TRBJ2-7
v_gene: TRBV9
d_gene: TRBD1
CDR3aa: CASSVDPTGGAYEQYF
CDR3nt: TGTGCCAGCAGCGTAGACCCCACAGGGGGCGCCTACGAGCAGTACTTC

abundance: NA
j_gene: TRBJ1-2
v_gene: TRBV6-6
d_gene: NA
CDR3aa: CASTKGPGTDYGYTF
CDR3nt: TGTGCCAGCACCAAAGGCCCCGGGACGGACTATGGCTACACCTTC

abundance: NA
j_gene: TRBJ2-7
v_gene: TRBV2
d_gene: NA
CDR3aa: CASSEQRGEQYF
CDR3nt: TGTGCCAGCAGTGAGCAGAGAGGCGAGCAGTACTTC

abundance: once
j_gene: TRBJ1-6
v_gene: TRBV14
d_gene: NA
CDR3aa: CASSRQIHNSPLHF
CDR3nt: TGTGCCAGCAGCCGTCAGATCCATAATTCACCCCTCCACTTT

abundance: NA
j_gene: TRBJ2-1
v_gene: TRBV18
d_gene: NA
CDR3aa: CASSPGSGNEQFF
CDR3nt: TGTGCCAGCTCACCAGGGTCTGGGAACGAGCAGTTCTTC

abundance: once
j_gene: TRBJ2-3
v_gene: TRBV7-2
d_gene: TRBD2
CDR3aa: CASSPTSGTSTDTQYF
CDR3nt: TGTGCCAGCAGCCCGACTAGCGGGACTAGCACAGATACGCAGTATTTT

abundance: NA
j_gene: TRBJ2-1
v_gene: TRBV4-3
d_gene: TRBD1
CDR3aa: CASSQDSNRGLYNEQFF
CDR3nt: TGCGCCAGCAGCCAAGATAGTAACAGGGGGCTTTACAATGAGCAGTTCTTC

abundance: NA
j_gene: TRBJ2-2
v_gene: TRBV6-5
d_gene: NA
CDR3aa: CASSYGGQRNTGELFF
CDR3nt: TGTGCCAGCAGTTACGGCGGGCAGAGGAACACCGGGGAGCTGTTTTTT

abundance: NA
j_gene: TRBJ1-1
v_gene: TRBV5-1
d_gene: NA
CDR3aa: CASSLAGGGTEAFF
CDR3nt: TGCGCCAGCAGCTTGGCGGGCGGAGGGACTGAAGCTTTCTTT

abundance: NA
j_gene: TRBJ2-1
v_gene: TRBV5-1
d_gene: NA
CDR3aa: CASSLFPGVNEQFF
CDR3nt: TGCGCCAGCAGCTTGTTTCCGGGGGTGAATGAGCAGTTCTTC

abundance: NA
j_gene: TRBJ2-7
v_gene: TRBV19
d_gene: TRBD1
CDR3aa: CASSIGTGVYEQYF
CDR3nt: TGTGCCAGTAGTATAGGGACAGGGGTCTACGAGCAGTACTTC

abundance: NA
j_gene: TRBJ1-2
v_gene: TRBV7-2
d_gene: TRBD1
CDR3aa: CASSLAGQGQGGYTF
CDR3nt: TGTGCCAGCAGCTTAGCAGGACAGGGCCAAGGTGGCTACACCTTC